These 10 T cell receptor beta chains came from one sample sequenced in a study of T-cell reconstitution after alpha-beta-depleted transplantation in children. The library targeted TCRbeta and was prepared with unique molecular identifiers. TCRdb reprocessed the PCR reads via MiXCR and lists one record per CDR3 protein. This repertoire shows about 610,000 distinct CDR3 sequences, 10% found once; its top ten account for less than 5%. This specimen consisted of PBMCs from the stem cell graft donor, obtained from the stem cell graft. Receptor source: a human donor who donated a stem cell graft to a child with acute myeloid leukemia.

This clonotype appeared a few times. The chain joins TRBV5-1 to TRBJ2-3; D ambiguous. The CDR3 runs to 12 residues. CDR1 SGHRS and CDR2 YFSETQ come from the germline V gene. Trimming pared 1 base from V and 5 bases from J, leaving 5 bases between. CDR3 bases: TGCGCCAGCAGCTTGCCATTAGATACGCAGTATTTT. Translation gives CASSLPLDTQYF.

This chain connects TRBV10-3 to TRBJ1-4, with D possibly TRBD1 on 5 matching bases. Per the germline V gene, CDR1 is ENHRY and CDR2 is SYGVKD. The CDR3 length is 13 residues. The V gene lost 3 bases and the J gene lost 6 bases, with 8 bases spanning the gap. In DNA, the CDR3 is TGTGCCATCAGTGACCTGGGGGATGAAAAACTGTTTTTT. This sequence encodes CAISDLGDEKLFF.

This clonotype showed up just a few times. The chain links TRBV5-1 to TRBJ2-2; D remains unclear. CDR3 length: 16 residues. V lost 1 base and J 0 bases, leaving 10 bases between the germline ends. Germline CDR1 and CDR2: SGHRS and YFSETQ. In DNA, the CDR3 is TGCGCCAGCAGCTTGAATTCAATTGCGAACACCGGGGAGCTGTTTTTT. Protein: CASSLNSIANTGELFF. Drawing the rest from reference TRBV5-1 and TRBJ2-2, the complete variable domain is KAGVTQTPRYLIKTRGQQVTLSCSPISGHRSVSWYQQTPGQGLQFLFEYFSETQRNKGNFPGRFSGRQFSNSRSEMNVSTLELGDSALYLCASSLNSIANTGELFFGEGSRLTVL.

This clonotype was recorded at least ten times. At one of its ends the junction is not consistent with the germline gene, which may arise from a read error. The V gene is TRBV6-5, the J gene TRBJ1-2, with TRBD1 as a possible D gene (5 bases). The CDR3 is 13 amino acids. From germline, CDR1 is MNHEY and CDR2 SVGAGI. In nucleotides, the CDR3 is TGTGCCAGCAGTTACTCCCTTAGCCAGGGAGCTTCCTTC. This codes for CASSYSLSQGASF.

This clonotype was detected ten times or more. This CDR3 reads CASSPGTNSYNEQFF. CDR3 in DNA: TGTGCCAGCAGTCCCGGGACTAACTCCTACAATGAGCAGTTCTTC. This sequence joins TRBV7-9 and TRBJ2-1; 7 nucleotides align to TRBD2. The CDR3 spans 15 residues. J was trimmed by 0 bases and V by 6 bases; bases with no gene match: 5. Germline V gene lookup returns CDR1 SEHNR and CDR2 FQNEAQ (reference sequence).

The chain recombines TRBV7-6 with TRBJ2-7; no definite D call. V shed 6 bases and J shed 2 bases, with 20 bases lying between them. The CDR3 extends over 16 amino acids. CDR1 and CDR2 from the germline V gene are SGHVS and FNYEAQ. CDR3 loop: CASSSWPTRAPYEQYF. The CDR3 DNA reads TGTGCCAGCAGTTCCTGGCCGACACGAGCCCCCTACGAGCAGTACTTC.

This sequence joins TRBV24-1 and TRBJ2-1, with 14 bases aligning to TRBD2. V lost 0 bases to trimming and J lost 2 bases; unmatched junction nucleotides: 11. This CDR3 comprises 21 residues. Germline CDR1 is KGHDR and CDR2 is SFDVKD. CDR3 protein: CATSDLPETSGRAGPYNEQFF. The CDR3, as DNA: TGTGCCACCAGTGATTTGCCAGAGACTAGCGGGAGGGCCGGGCCCTACAATGAGCAGTTCTTC.

This chain connects TRBV7-9 to TRBJ2-2; D not resolved. Per germline, CDR1 SEHNR and CDR2 FQNEAQ (reference sequence). The V gene lost 5 bases and the J gene lost 7 bases, with 8 bases spanning the gap. The CDR3 runs to 12 residues. The CDR3 loop is CASSPSVGELFF. The CDR3 DNA is TGTGCCAGCAGCCCGTCTGTCGGGGAGCTGTTTTTT.

The chain recombines TRBV5-1 with TRBJ2-1; TRBD2 aligns across 16 bases. V gave up 4 bases and J gave up 7 bases; unmatched junction bases: 11. Germline V gene data show CDR1 as SGHRS and CDR2 as YFSETQ. The CDR3 is made up of 18 amino acids. The DNA for the CDR3 is TGCGCCAGCAGCGTCCGCCCGGGACTAGCGGGAGGGTTTAATGAGCAGTTCTTC. This sequence encodes CASSVRPGLAGGFNEQFF.

This clonotype turned up a few times. This chain uses TRBV30 with TRBJ2-7; D may correspond to TRBD1 or TRBD2 (6 bases each). The CDR3 spans 11 residues. CDR1 is GTSNPN and CDR2 is SVGIG in the germline V gene (reference sequence). V lost 4 bases to trimming and J lost 3 bases, with 7 bases between them. The chain's CDR3 is CAWKGGYEQYF. DNA of the CDR3: TGTGCCTGGAAGGGGGGCTACGAGCAGTACTTC.